This T cell receptor beta chain is drawn from a study of control samples from healthy donors and cancer patients. Clones were sequenced by immunoSEQ multiplex PCR, and TCRdb holds only the in-frame ones, with some missing. The repertoire has some 150,000 clones, roughly 91% of them found once; the top ten carry roughly 1.6%. This CDR3 has 15 residues. Source material: blood. V gene TRBV21-1 combines with J gene TRBJ1-2; TRBD1 is the table's D call, not checked against the DNA. TRBV21-1 is assigned pseudogene status. The sequence came from a woman aged 30 to 39 in good health. The DNA of the CDR3 is TGTGCCAGCAGCACCCGACAGGGGGCGGGCTATGGCTACACCTTC. Translation gives CASSTRQGAGYGYTF.